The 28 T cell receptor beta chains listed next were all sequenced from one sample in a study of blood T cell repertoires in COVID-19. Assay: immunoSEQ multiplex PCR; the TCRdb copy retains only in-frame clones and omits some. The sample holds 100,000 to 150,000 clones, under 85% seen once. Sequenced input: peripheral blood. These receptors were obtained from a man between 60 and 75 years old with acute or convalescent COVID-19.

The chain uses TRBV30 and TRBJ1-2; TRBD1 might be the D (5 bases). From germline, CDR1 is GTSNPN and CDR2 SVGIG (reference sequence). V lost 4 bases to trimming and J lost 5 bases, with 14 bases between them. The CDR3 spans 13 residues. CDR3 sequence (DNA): TGTGCCTGGACCCCCTCCGGGGGGTATGGCTACACCTTC. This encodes CAWTPSGGYGYTF.

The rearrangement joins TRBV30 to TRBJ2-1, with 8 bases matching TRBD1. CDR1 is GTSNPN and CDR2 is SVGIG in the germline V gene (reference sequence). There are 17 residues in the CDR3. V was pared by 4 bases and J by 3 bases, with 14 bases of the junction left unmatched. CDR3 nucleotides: TGTGCCTGGAAAACTCGTACCGGGACAGGATACTACAATGAGCAGTTCTTC. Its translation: CAWKTRTGTGYYNEQFF.

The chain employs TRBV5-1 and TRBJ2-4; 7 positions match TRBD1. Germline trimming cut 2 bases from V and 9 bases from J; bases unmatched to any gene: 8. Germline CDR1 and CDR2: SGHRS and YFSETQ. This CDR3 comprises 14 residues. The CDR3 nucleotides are TGCGCCAGCAGCTTAGAGGGGGCAACGGGCATTCAGTACTTC. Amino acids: CASSLEGATGIQYF.

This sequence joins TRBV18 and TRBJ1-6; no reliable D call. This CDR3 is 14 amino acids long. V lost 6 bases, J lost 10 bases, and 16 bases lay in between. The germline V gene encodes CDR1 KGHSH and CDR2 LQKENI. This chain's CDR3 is CASSLTAFRSPLHF. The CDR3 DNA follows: TGTGCCAGCTCCCTCACCGCTTTTCGGTCACCCCTCCACTTT.

CDR3 in DNA: TGCAGCCCTGACCCCGGGACAGGGAGTTACTATGGCTACACCTTC. Its protein product is CSPDPGTGSYYGYTF. The V and J genes are TRBV29-1 and TRBJ1-2; TRBD1 agrees at 9 bases. The CDR3 has 15 residues. Germline V gives CDR1 SQVTM, CDR2 ANQGSEA. V lost 8 bases, J lost 3 bases, and 13 bases stayed unmatched.

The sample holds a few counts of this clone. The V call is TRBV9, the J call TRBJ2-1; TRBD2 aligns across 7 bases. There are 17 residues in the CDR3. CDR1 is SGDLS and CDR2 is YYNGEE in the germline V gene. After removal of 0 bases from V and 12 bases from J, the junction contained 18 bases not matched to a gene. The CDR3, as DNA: TGTGCCAGCAGCGTAGCCCGCCAGCGGGGAGGAGGAGCGACGCAGTTCTTC. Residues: CASSVARQRGGGATQFF.

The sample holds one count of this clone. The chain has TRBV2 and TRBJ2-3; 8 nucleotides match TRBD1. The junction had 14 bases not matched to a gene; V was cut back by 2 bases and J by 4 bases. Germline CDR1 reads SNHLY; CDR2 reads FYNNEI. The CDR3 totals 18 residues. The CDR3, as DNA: TGTGCCAGCAGTGAATTGCCGACCGACAGGGGTGGCGCAGATACGCAGTATTTT. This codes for CASSELPTDRGGADTQYF.

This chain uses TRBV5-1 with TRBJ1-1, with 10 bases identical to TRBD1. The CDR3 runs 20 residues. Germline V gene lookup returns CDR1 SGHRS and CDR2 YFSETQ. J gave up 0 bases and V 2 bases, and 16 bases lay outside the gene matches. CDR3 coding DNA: TGCGCCAGCAGCTTTAGAGGGAATTATGGGACAGGGGCTTTGAACACTGAAGCTTTCTTT. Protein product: CASSFRGNYGTGALNTEAFF.

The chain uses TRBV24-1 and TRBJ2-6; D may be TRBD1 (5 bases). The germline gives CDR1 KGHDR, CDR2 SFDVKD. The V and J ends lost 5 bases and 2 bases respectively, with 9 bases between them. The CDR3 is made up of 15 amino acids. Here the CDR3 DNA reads TGTGCCACCAGTGCAGGGTTAACTGGGGCCAACGTCCTGACTTTC. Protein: CATSAGLTGANVLTF.

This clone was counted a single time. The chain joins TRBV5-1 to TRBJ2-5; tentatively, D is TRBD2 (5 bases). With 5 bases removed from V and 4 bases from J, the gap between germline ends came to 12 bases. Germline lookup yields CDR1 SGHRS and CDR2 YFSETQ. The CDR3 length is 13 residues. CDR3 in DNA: TGCGCCAGCAGTAACACCGCGGGAGAGACCCAGTACTTC. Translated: CASSNTAGETQYF.

CDR3 residues: CASSRDSYEQYF. The DNA for the CDR3 is TGTGCCAGCAGTCGGGACAGCTACGAGCAGTACTTC. The chain links TRBV6-6 to TRBJ2-7, with 7 bases lining up with TRBD1. Germline V gene data show CDR1 as MNHNY and CDR2 as SVGAGI (reference sequence). This CDR3 spans 12 amino acids. V was clipped by 5 bases and J by 3 bases; unmatched bases: 1.

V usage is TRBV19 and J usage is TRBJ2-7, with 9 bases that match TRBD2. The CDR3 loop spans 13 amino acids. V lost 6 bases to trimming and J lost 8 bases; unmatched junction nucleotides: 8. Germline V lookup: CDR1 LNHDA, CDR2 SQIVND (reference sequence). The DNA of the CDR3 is TGTGCCAGTAGACCGGGACTAGCACAGAAGCAGTACTTC. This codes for CASRPGLAQKQYF.

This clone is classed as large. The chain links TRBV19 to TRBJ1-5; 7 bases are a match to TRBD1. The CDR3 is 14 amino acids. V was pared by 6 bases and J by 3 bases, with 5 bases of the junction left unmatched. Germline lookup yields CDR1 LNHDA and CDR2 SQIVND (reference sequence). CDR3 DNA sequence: TGTGCCAGTAGAAGGGACAGATACAATCAGCCCCAGCATTTT. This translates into CASRRDRYNQPQHF.

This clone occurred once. CDR3 nucleotides: TGTGCCACTGGACAGGGGGGTACCGGGGAGCTGTTTTTT. Translation gives CATGQGGTGELFF. The chain links TRBV2 to TRBJ2-2, with 10 bases aligning to TRBD1. The CDR3 extends over 13 amino acids. Looked up from germline, CDR1 is SNHLY and CDR2 is FYNNEI. V trimming: 10 bases; J trimming: 5 bases; junction bases outside the gene matches: 4.

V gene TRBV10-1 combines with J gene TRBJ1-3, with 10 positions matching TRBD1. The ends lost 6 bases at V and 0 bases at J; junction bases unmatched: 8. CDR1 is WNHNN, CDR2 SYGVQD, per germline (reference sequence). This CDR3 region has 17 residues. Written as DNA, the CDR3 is TGCGCCAGCAGCGGAGACAGGGGGCTAACCTCTGGAAACACCATATATTTT. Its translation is CASSGDRGLTSGNTIYF.

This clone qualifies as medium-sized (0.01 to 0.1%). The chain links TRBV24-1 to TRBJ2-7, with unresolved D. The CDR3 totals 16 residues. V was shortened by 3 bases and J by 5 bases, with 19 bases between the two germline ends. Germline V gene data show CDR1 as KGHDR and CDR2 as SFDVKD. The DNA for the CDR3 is TGTGCCACCAGTGATATGAACAGTCCTAAACCCAACGAGCAGTACTTC. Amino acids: CATSDMNSPKPNEQYF.

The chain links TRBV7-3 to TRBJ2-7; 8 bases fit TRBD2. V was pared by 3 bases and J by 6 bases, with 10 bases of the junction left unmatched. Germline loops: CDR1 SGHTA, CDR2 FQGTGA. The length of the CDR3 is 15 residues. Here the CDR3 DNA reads TGTGCCAGCAGCTTTGGGCGCGGGGGGTTGTCCGAGCAGTACTTC. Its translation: CASSFGRGGLSEQYF.

The CDR3 DNA is TGTGCCAGTACGGCGGGGCGGGGTGGCTACACCTTC. This encodes CASTAGRGGYTF. The V and J genes are TRBV6-5 and TRBJ1-2, with a possible D match to TRBD1 (5 bases). This CDR3 comprises 12 residues. The ends were cut back, 9 bases at V and 7 bases at J, with 15 bases in the middle. The germline V gene encodes CDR1 MNHEY and CDR2 SVGAGI.

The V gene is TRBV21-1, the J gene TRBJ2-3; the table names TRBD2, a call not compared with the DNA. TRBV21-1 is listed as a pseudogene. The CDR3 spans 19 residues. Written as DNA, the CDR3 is TGTGCCAGCAGCAAAGTTCGGGAGTCGGTATTTGGTTTAGCAGATACGCAGTATTTT. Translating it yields CASSKVRESVFGLADTQYF.

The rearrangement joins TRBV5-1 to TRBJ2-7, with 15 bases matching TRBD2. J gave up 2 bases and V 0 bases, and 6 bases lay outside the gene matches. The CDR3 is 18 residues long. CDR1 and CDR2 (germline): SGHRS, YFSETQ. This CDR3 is CASSLAGTSGRSAYEQYF. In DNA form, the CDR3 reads TGCGCCAGCAGCTTGGCCGGGACTAGCGGGAGGAGCGCCTACGAGCAGTACTTC. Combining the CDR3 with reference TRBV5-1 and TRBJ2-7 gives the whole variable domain KAGVTQTPRYLIKTRGQQVTLSCSPISGHRSVSWYQQTPGQGLQFLFEYFSETQRNKGNFPGRFSGRQFSNSRSEMNVSTLELGDSALYLCASSLAGTSGRSAYEQYFGPGTRLTVT.

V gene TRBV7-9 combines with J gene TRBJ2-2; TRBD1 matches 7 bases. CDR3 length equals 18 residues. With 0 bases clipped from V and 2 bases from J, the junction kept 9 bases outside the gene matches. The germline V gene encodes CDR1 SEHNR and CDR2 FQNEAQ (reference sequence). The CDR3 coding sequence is TGTGCCAGCAGCTTAGCCCTCCAGACAGGGCCCAACACCGGGGAGCTGTTTTTT. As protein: CASSLALQTGPNTGELFF.

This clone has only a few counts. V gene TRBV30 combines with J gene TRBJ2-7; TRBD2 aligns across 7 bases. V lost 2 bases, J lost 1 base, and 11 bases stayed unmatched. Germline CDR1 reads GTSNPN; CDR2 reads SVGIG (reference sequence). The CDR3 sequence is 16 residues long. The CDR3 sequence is CAWSPPGGAGSYEQYF. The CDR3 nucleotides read TGTGCCTGGAGTCCGCCGGGGGGAGCGGGGTCCTACGAGCAGTACTTC.

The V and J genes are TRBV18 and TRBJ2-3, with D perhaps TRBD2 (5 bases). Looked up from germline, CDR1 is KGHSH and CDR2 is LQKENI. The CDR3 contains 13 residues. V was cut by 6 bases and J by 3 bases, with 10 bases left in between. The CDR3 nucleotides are TGTGCCAGCTCGGCGGGTCAGACAGATACGCAGTATTTT. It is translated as CASSAGQTDTQYF.

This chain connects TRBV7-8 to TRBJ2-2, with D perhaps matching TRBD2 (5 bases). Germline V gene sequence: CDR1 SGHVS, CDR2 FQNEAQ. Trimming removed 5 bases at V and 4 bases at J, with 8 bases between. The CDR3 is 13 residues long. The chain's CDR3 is CASSRRGTGELFF. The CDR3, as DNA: TGTGCCAGCAGCCGTCGGGGCACCGGGGAGCTGTTTTTT.

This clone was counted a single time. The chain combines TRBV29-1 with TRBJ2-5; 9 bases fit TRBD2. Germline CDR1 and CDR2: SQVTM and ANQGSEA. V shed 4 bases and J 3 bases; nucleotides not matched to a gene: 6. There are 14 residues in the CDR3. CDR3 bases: TGCAGCGTTGGGAAAAGACTAGCGGAAGAGACCCAGTACTTC. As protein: CSVGKRLAEETQYF.

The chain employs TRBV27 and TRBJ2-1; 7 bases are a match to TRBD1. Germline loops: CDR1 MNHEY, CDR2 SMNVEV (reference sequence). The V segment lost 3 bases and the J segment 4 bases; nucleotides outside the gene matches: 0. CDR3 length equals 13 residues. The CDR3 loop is CASSLTGYNEQFF. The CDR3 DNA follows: TGTGCCAGCAGTTTGACAGGGTACAATGAGCAGTTCTTC.

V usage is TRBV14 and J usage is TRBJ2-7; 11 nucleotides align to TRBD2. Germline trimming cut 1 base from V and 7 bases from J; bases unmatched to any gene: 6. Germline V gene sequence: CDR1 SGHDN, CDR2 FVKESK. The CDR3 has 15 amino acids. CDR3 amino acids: CASSQGLAGSREQYF. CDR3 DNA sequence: TGTGCCAGCAGCCAAGGACTAGCGGGGAGTAGAGAGCAGTACTTC.

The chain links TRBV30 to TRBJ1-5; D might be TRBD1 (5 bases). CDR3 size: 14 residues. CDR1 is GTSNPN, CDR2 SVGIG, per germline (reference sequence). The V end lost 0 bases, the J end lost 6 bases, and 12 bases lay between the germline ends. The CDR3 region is CAWSVRGVGQPQHF. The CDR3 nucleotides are TGTGCCTGGAGTGTACGGGGGGTGGGTCAGCCCCAGCATTTT.